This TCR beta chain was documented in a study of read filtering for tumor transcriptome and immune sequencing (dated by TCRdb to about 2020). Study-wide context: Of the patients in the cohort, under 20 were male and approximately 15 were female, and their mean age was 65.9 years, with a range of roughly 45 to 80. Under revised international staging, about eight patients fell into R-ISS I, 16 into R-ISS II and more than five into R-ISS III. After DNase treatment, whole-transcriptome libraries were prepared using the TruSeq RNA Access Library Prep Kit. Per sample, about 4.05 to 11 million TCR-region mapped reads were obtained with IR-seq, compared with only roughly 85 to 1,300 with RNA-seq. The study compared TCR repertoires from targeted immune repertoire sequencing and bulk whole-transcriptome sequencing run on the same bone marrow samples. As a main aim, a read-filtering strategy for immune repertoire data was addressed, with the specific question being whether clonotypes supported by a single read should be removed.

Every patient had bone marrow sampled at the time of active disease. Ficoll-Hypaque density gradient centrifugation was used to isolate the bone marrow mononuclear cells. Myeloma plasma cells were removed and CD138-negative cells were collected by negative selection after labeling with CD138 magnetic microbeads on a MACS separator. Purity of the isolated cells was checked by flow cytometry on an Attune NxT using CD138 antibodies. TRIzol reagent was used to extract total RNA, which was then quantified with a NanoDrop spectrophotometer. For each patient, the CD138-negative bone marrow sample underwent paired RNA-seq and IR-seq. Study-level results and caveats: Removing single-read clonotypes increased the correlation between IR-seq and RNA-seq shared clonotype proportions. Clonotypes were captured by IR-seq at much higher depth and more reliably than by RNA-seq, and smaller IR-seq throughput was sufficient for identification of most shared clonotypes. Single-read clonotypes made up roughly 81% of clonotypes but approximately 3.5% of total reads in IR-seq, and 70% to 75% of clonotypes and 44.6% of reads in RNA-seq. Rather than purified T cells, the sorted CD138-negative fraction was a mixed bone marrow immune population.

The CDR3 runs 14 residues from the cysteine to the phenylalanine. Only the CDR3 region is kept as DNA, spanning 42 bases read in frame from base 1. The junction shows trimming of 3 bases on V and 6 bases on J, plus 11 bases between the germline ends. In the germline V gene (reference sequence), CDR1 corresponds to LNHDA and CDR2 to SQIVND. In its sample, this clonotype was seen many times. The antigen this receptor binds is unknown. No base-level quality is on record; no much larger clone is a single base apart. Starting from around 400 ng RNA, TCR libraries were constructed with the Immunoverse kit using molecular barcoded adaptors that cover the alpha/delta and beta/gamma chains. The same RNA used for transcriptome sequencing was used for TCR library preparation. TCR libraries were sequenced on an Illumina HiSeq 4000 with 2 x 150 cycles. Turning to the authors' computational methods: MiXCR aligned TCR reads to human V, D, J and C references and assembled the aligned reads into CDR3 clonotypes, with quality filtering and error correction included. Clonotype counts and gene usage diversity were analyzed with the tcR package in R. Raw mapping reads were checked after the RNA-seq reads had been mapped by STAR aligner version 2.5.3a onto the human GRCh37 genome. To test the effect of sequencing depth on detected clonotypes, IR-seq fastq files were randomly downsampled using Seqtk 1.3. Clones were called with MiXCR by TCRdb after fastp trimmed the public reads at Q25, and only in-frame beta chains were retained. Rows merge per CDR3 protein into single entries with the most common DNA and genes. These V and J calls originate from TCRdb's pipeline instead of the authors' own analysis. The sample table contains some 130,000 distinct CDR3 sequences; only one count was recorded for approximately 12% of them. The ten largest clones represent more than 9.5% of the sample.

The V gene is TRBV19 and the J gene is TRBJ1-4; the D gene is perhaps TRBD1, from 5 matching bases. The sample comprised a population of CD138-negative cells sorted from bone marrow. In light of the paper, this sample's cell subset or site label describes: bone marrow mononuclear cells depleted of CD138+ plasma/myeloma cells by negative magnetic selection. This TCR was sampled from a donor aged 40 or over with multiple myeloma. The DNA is TGTGCCAGTAGTATCACAGGCGACTATGAAAAACTGTTTTTT. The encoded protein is CASSITGDYEKLFF.